The next 25 T cell receptor beta chains were all read from a single sample in a study of blood T cell repertoires in COVID-19. The repertoire was sequenced with immunoSEQ multiplex PCR; TCRdb's copy has only in-frame clones and lacks some. This sample has roughly 200,000 clones; approximately 87% occur once, and the top ten carry approximately 6%. Material: peripheral blood. The source of these receptors is a man aged 55-75 years who had recovered from COVID-19.

The V call is TRBV10-2, the J call TRBJ2-1; 10 bases align to TRBD2. CDR1 is WSHSY, CDR2 SAAADI, per germline. The CDR3 is made up of 16 amino acids. V was pared by 5 bases and J by 5 bases, with 9 bases of the junction left unmatched. The CDR3 sequence: CASSSPTSGKNNEQFF. CDR3 nucleotide sequence: TGCGCCAGCAGTAGCCCCACTAGCGGGAAAAACAATGAGCAGTTCTTC.

The chain employs TRBV19 and TRBJ1-6; TRBD1 matches at 12 bases. CDR3 length: 17 residues. CDR1 and CDR2 from the germline V gene are LNHDA and SQIVND (reference sequence). The trim removed 2 bases at V and 10 bases at J, leaving 9 bases unmatched. CDR3 nucleotide sequence: TGTGCCAGTAGTATAACCCCGGGACAGGGGGCCGGATCACCCCTCCACTTT. Its translation: CASSITPGQGAGSPLHF.

J is TRBJ2-1 and V is TRBV7-9; 10 positions match TRBD2. J lost 5 bases, V lost 1 base, and 8 bases had no gene match. This CDR3 is 17 amino acids long. CDR1 and CDR2 (germline): SEHNR, FQNEAQ (reference sequence). DNA of the CDR3: TGTGCCAGCAGCTTAGAGGGGCCTAGCGGGAGTCACAATGAGCAGTTCTTC. Translated: CASSLEGPSGSHNEQFF.

CDR3 residues: CASSLSASGGPTATDTQYF. The CDR3 DNA sequence: TGTGCCAGCAGCTTATCGGCTAGCGGGGGCCCTACGGCAACAGATACGCAGTATTTT. The chain uses TRBV7-6 and TRBJ2-3, with 10 nucleotides matching TRBD2. The CDR3 is 19 amino acids. In germline, CDR1 is SGHVS, CDR2 FNYEAQ. Trimming took 2 bases from V and 3 from J; bases not matched to a gene: 14.

The chain couples TRBV7-9 to TRBJ1-2; 7 bases fit TRBD1. The ends lost 1 base at V and 6 bases at J; junction bases unmatched: 2. CDR3 length: 13 residues. Germline V lookup: CDR1 SEHNR, CDR2 FQNEAQ (reference sequence). CDR3 nucleotides: TGTGCCAGCAGCTTAGGACAGGGCCATGGCTACACCTTC. It yields the protein CASSLGQGHGYTF.

This clone has a handful of counts. The CDR3 nucleotides read TGTGCCAGCAGCCCACAGGGAGGGTCCCAGCATTTT. It specifies CASSPQGGSQHF. The V call is TRBV28, the J call TRBJ1-5; the D gene is possibly TRBD1 (6 bases). V lost 6 bases, J lost 11 bases, and 14 bases lay in between. Germline-derived CDR1 and CDR2 are MDHEN and SYDVKM. There are 12 residues in the CDR3.

The chain employs TRBV5-5 and TRBJ2-5, with 7 bases identical to TRBD1. Unmatched junction bases numbered 14, after V lost 5 bases and J lost 4 bases. This CDR3 is 16 amino acids long. Germline CDR1 SGHKS, CDR2 YYEKEE (reference sequence). This CDR3 is CASRLGRGIFGETQYF. The CDR3, as DNA: TGTGCCAGCAGGCTTGGCAGGGGGATCTTCGGAGAGACCCAGTACTTC.

The chain links TRBV24-1 to TRBJ2-3, with D perhaps TRBD1 (6 bases). Trimming removed 3 bases at V and 0 bases at J, with 9 bases between. The length of the CDR3 is 15 residues. Germline V CDR1 and CDR2: KGHDR, SFDVKD. The CDR3 reads CATSDRDTSTDTQYF. CDR3 sequence (DNA): TGTGCCACCAGTGATAGGGACACTAGCACAGATACGCAGTATTTT.

V and J are TRBV19 and TRBJ2-5; TRBD2 is a possible D gene (7 bases). Looked up from germline, CDR1 is LNHDA and CDR2 is SQIVND (reference sequence). This CDR3 contains 15 residues. Trimming took 3 bases from V and 2 from J, leaving 13 bases between them. CDR3 sequence: CASSIARGGQETQYF. The CDR3 DNA reads TGTGCCAGTAGTATTGCGAGGGGGGGGCAAGAGACCCAGTACTTC. Full variable domain (rest looked up from reference TRBV19 and TRBJ2-5): DGGITQSPKYLFRKEGQNVTLSCEQNLNHDAMYWYRQDPGQGLRLIYYSQIVNDFQKGDIAEGYSVSREKKESFPLTVTSAQKNPTAFYLCASSIARGGQETQYFGPGTRLLVL.

The gene calls are TRBV10-3 and TRBJ1-1, with 9 nucleotides matching TRBD1. Germline assignment: CDR1 ENHRY and CDR2 SYGVKD. Trimming removed 5 bases from V and 5 bases from J; junction bases left unmatched: 9. The CDR3 loop spans 15 amino acids. CDR3 loop: CAISSGQGRKTEAFF. DNA for the CDR3: TGTGCCATCAGTTCCGGACAGGGGCGTAAAACTGAAGCTTTCTTT.

The genes are TRBV19 and TRBJ1-1, with D possibly matching TRBD1 (5 bases). CDR1 and CDR2 (germline): LNHDA, SQIVND (reference sequence). The V gene lost 5 bases and the J gene lost 0 bases, with 13 bases spanning the gap. The CDR3 is made up of 15 amino acids. CDR3 nucleotides: TGTGCCAGTAGTGGGGGGAGTTACATGAACACTGAAGCTTTCTTT. Translation: CASSGGSYMNTEAFF.

J is TRBJ1-1 and V is TRBV9; 9 positions agree with TRBD1. The junction had 14 bases not matched to a gene; V was cut back by 4 bases and J by 4 bases. The CDR3 covers 17 residues. Germline V gene data show CDR1 as SGDLS and CDR2 as YYNGEE. Here the CDR3 reads CASSPQPFGTGSTEAFF. The CDR3 DNA sequence: TGTGCCAGCAGCCCTCAACCGTTCGGGACAGGGAGCACTGAAGCTTTCTTT.

This clone occurred once. The chain carries TRBV10-3 and TRBJ1-1, with a possible D match to TRBD1 (6 bases). The germline CDR1 and CDR2 sequences are ENHRY and SYGVKD. V lost 6 bases, J lost 1 base, and 12 bases lay in between. CDR3 length equals 14 residues. In nucleotides, the CDR3 is TGTGCCATCAGGGGATCGACAGGGAACACTGAAGCTTTCTTT. This codes for CAIRGSTGNTEAFF.

The chain recombines TRBV7-2 with TRBJ2-5; 7 nucleotides match TRBD1. CDR1 SGHTA and CDR2 FQGNSA come from the germline V gene. The ends lost 5 bases at V and 5 bases at J; junction bases unmatched: 8. The CDR3 totals 14 residues. The CDR3 DNA reads as TGTGCCAGCAGCCCTCGGACAGGAGGTGAGACCCAGTACTTC. It yields the protein CASSPRTGGETQYF.

The chain recombines TRBV19 with TRBJ1-3; D unresolved. CDR1 LNHDA and CDR2 SQIVND come from the germline V gene (reference sequence). The CDR3 is 15 amino acids. The germline V and J ends were trimmed by 3 bases and 1 base, with 10 bases remaining between them. The CDR3 DNA is TGTGCCAGTAGTATCGCCCTAATTTCTGGAAACACCATATATTTT. Amino acids: CASSIALISGNTIYF.

The rearrangement uses TRBV30 and TRBJ2-7; the match to TRBD2 covers 8 bases. V shed 3 bases, J shed 0 bases, and the junction held 10 bases outside the gene matches. CDR3 length equals 16 residues. Germline V gene data show CDR1 as GTSNPN and CDR2 as SVGIG (reference sequence). The CDR3 region is CAWRLSSGLSSYEQYF. DNA for the CDR3: TGTGCCTGGAGATTGTCTAGCGGGCTTAGCTCCTACGAGCAGTACTTC.

The chain uses TRBV7-2 and TRBJ1-5, with D perhaps matching TRBD1 (6 bases). V gave up 2 bases and J gave up 2 bases, with 7 bases separating them. The V gene's germline CDR1 is SGHTA and CDR2 FQGNSA. The CDR3 contains 14 residues. Here the CDR3 DNA reads TGTGCCAGCAGCTTACGGACAGGCAATCAGCCCCAGCATTTT. Its translation: CASSLRTGNQPQHF.

To note about this clone: The identical CDR3 is also encoded by other nucleotide sequences in the sample. V is TRBV9 and J is TRBJ2-2; no firm D call. V shed 0 bases and J shed 2 bases, with 5 bases lying between them. Germline V gene lookup returns CDR1 SGDLS and CDR2 YYNGEE. This CDR3 is built from 14 residues. In DNA form, the CDR3 reads TGTGCCAGCAGCGTAGACAGTAACACCGGGGAGCTGTTTTTT. Translated: CASSVDSNTGELFF.

This clone was recorded once. The chain uses TRBV2 and TRBJ1-6; 8 bases match TRBD1. Unmatched junction bases numbered 3, after V lost 7 bases and J lost 10 bases. Per the germline V gene, CDR1 is SNHLY and CDR2 is FYNNEI. This CDR3 is built from 12 residues. CDR3 coding DNA: TGTGCCAGCAAAACAGGGGGGTCACCCCTCCACTTT. Translation: CASKTGGSPLHF.

The rearrangement links TRBV5-4 to TRBJ1-5; a weak D match, TRBD1 (6 bases). The V gene lost 9 bases and the J gene lost 7 bases, with 26 bases spanning the gap. This CDR3 region has 16 residues. CDR1 and CDR2 (germline): SGHNT, YYREEE (reference sequence). The CDR3 DNA sequence: TGTGCCACCTCAAGAGGGGGGGGGCCCGCGGGGCAGCCCCAGCATTTT. It encodes CATSRGGGPAGQPQHF.

The J gene is TRBJ2-3, the V gene TRBV5-4; 8 positions agree with TRBD2. The CDR3 is 17 amino acids. Trimming removed 0 bases from V and 0 bases from J; junction bases left unmatched: 6. CDR1 is SGHNT and CDR2 is YYREEE in the germline V gene (reference sequence). CDR3 residues: CASSLGAGETSTDTQYF. For the CDR3, the DNA is TGTGCCAGCAGCTTGGGAGCGGGGGAAACTAGCACAGATACGCAGTATTTT.

The gene calls are TRBV2 and TRBJ1-1, with unresolved D. The CDR3 has 11 amino acids. V lost 9 bases to trimming and J lost 10 bases, with 15 bases between them. Germline V gene data show CDR1 as SNHLY and CDR2 as FYNNEI. CDR3: CASREVWGAFF. CDR3 nucleotides: TGTGCCAGTAGGGAGGTTTGGGGAGCTTTCTTT.

The chain employs TRBV11-2 and TRBJ2-1; D perhaps matches TRBD2 (5 bases). CDR3 size: 15 residues. V lost 1 base and J 2 bases, leaving 9 bases between the germline ends. Germline V gene data show CDR1 as SGHAT and CDR2 as FQNNGV. DNA for the CDR3: TGTGCCAGCAGCTTAGGGTTAGCGACCTACAATGAGCAGTTCTTC. It yields the protein CASSLGLATYNEQFF.

The count of this clone is one. The rearrangement joins TRBV5-1 to TRBJ2-2; possible D gene TRBD2, 6 bases. Per germline, CDR1 SGHRS and CDR2 YFSETQ. The CDR3 has 16 amino acids. Trimming took 3 bases from V and 5 from J, leaving 17 bases between them. The DNA for the CDR3 is TGCGCCAGCAGCTCATCCCCGGACTATCAGACCGGGGAGCTGTTTTTT. It translates to CASSSSPDYQTGELFF. Complete variable domain (other parts from reference TRBV5-1 and TRBJ2-2): KAGVTQTPRYLIKTRGQQVTLSCSPISGHRSVSWYQQTPGQGLQFLFEYFSETQRNKGNFPGRFSGRQFSNSRSEMNVSTLELGDSALYLCASSSSPDYQTGELFFGEGSRLTVL.

The V call is TRBV12-3 or TRBV12-4, the J call TRBJ2-7, with D unclear. This CDR3 has 11 residues. The ends were cut back, 1 base at V and 7 bases at J, with 5 bases in the middle. The DNA of the CDR3 is TGTGCCAGCAGTTTAGGTCCGGAGCAGTACTTC. Residues: CASSLGPEQYF.